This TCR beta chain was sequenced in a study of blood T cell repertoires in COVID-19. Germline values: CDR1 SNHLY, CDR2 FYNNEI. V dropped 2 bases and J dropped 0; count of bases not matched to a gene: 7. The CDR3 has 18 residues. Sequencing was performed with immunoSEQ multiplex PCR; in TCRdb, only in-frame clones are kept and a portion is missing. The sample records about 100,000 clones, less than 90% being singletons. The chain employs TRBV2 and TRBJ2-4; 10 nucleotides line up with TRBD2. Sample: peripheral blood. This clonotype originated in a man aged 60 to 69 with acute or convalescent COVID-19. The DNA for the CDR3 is TGTGCCAGCAGTGAATCTAGCGGGGGAGGTCTAGCCAAAAACATTCAGTACTTC. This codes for CASSESSGGGLAKNIQYF.